Many counts were recorded for the clone carrying this TCR beta chain. Its specificity is unknown. With a J-beta primer mix and a sample-barcoded 5' primer, a second PCR ran roughly 6 to 11 cycles. TCRdb reprocessed the 5' RACE reads via MiXCR and lists one record per CDR3 protein. The table has roughly 1,500,000 distinct CDR3 sequences, roughly 32% seen once. Germline CDR1 is ENHRY and CDR2 is SYGVKD. This CDR3 contains 12 residues. V dropped 8 bases and J dropped 6 bases, with 14 bases sitting between them. This sample is drawn from a study of blood T cells in healthy people across ages. Study results and caveats: While age rose, TCR beta diversity per million T cells dropped in a roughly linear way.

Sequenced sample: blood. The source of this sequence is a woman aged 25-40 years in good health. The chain recombines TRBV10-3 with TRBJ2-7; D may match TRBD1 or TRBD2 (5 bases each). CDR3 sequence: CAIGRGVSEQYF. The CDR3 region has the DNA TGTGCCATCGGTAGAGGGGTGAGCGAGCAGTACTTC.